Only a few counts were recorded for the clone carrying this TCR beta chain. What it recognizes is unknown. The data derive from a study of blood T cells in healthy people across ages. CDR1 and CDR2 (germline): KGHSH, LQKENI. The CDR3 spans 17 residues. J was trimmed by 5 bases and V by 2 bases; bases with no gene match: 13. Study-wide points: While age rose, TCR beta diversity per million T cells dropped in a roughly linear way. Because sorting was not performed, PBMCs prevented conclusive naive versus antigen-experienced comparison.

A sample-barcoded 5' primer and a J-beta primer mix were used in a second PCR of roughly 6 to 11 cycles. A template-switch adaptor that had 12 random nucleotides put a tag on each cDNA molecule. TCRdb called the 5' RACE reads again in MiXCR, with one record for every CDR3 protein. Of 1 million or so distinct CDR3 sequences listed, approximately 26% were seen once; the top ten hold approximately 0.75%. These same data were also listed under a study on T cells of mothers and their children. That paper notes: Biologically related mothers and children overlapped slightly more than unrelated pairs, a non-significant difference.

This TCR was sampled from a girl aged 2 to 9 in good health. Material: blood. The chain recombines TRBV18 with TRBJ2-7; 9 bases are a match to TRBD1. The CDR3 bases are TGTGCCAGCTCACCAATCGGACAGGGGAGTGTTTCGAACGAGCAGTACTTC. Translating it yields CASSPIGQGSVSNEQYF.